These T cell receptor beta chains were read from a single sample in a study of human T cells and chemical hapten exposure. In TCRdb, the RACE reads were re-called with MiXCR into one record per CDR3 protein. In the table there are 89,000 or so distinct CDR3 sequences, about 6.3% of which are singletons. The material was whole blood, obtained in connection with sensitization to the hapten diphenylcyclopropenone (DPC). These receptors came from a woman in her 30s with alopecia areata. Some clones in this sample may be carry-over from other donors' samples. CDR3s leave out the opening cysteine and the closing phenylalanine or tryptophan. Not all rows give a size; the values are once, few, many and, for expanded clones, a class.

v_call	j_call	clone_size	cdr3_aa
TRBV3-1	TRBJ1-3	many	ASSPFWIGSSGNTIY
TRBV15	TRBJ1-2	few	ATSAGSPSFYGYT
TRBV3-1	TRBJ1-1	many	ASSQRDKLNTEAF
TRBV12-3/TRBV12-4	TRBJ1-5	many	ASSPHFLWDDRSGQPQH
TRBV3-1	TRBJ2-5	-	ASSQVIASGGAHQETQY
TRBV5-1	TRBJ1-1	many	ASSVDTGRTEAF
TRBV29-1	TRBJ1-1	many	SVEGSRAEAF
TRBV4-2	TRBJ2-4	few	ASSPATTKGIQY
TRBV7-7	TRBJ1-1	many	ASSPLSGEAEAF
TRBV3-1	TRBJ1-2	few	ASSLQGNGYT
TRBV30	TRBJ2-7	-	AWDGAYEQY
TRBV29-1	TRBJ1-1	many	SAGTQQNTEAF
TRBV20-1	TRBJ2-3	many	SASPTGTDTQY
TRBV18	TRBJ1-4	few	ASSRTGIATNEKLF
TRBV13	TRBJ1-2	many	ASSSRQGNYGYT
TRBV10-3	TRBJ2-3	-	AITDRTGDTQY
TRBV7-9	TRBJ1-2	few	ASRKQTGADGYT
TRBV20-1	TRBJ1-3	many	SAEGSPDSGNTIY
TRBV20-1	TRBJ1-3	many	SARDVATGNTIY
TRBV7-2	TRBJ1-4	-	ASGRGAREKLF
TRBV5-8	TRBJ1-2	few	ASSHPAGGDYGYT
TRBV29-1	TRBJ2-7	many	SVADPTSGGQPAYEQY
TRBV20-1	TRBJ1-1	many	SARGAAGATEAF
TRBV6-1	TRBJ1-1	many	ASSEREVSTEAF
TRBV20-1	TRBJ1-1	-	SAFSVTGADYTEAF
TRBV6-6	TRBJ1-5	many	ASSYPGQQPQH
TRBV30	TRBJ2-6	few	AWSGLWGLDSGANVLT
TRBV20-1	TRBJ1-1	many	SARDNSPEAF
TRBV28	TRBJ1-5	-	ANSLIQGNQPQH
TRBV20-1	TRBJ1-6	many	SASPLHRADSPLH
TRBV3-1	TRBJ1-3	few	ASSQDVGNTIY
TRBV11-2	TRBJ1-1	-	ASSPTPVRGTEAF
TRBV6-6	TRBJ2-7	many	ASSYSSGDEQY
TRBV6-5	TRBJ1-1	-	ASSSGATEAF
TRBV27	TRBJ1-2	-	ASSLAPLGVGYT